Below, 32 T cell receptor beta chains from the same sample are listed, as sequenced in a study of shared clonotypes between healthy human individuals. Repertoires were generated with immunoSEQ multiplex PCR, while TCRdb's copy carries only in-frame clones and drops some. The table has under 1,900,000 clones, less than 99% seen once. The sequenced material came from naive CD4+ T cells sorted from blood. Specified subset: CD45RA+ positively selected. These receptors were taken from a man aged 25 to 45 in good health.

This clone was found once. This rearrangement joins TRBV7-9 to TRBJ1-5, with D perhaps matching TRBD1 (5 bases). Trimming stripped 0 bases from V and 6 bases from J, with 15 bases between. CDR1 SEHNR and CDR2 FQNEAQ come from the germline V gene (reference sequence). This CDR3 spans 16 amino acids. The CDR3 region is CASSLAGGVTGQPQHF. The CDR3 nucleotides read TGTGCCAGCAGCTTAGCCGGAGGGGTGACGGGTCAGCCCCAGCATTTT.

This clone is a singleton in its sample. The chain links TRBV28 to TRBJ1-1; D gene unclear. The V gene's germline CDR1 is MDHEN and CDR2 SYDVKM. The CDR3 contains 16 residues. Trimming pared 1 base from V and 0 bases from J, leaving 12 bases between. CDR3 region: CASSLLAVEMNTEAFF. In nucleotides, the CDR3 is TGTGCCAGCAGTTTATTGGCAGTAGAAATGAACACTGAAGCTTTCTTT.

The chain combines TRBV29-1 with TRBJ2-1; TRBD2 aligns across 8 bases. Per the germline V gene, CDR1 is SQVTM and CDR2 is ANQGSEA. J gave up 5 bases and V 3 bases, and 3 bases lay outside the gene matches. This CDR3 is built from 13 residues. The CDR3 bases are TGCAGCGTTGAGGGGCGGGGGGACAATGAGCAGTTCTTC. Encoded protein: CSVEGRGDNEQFF.

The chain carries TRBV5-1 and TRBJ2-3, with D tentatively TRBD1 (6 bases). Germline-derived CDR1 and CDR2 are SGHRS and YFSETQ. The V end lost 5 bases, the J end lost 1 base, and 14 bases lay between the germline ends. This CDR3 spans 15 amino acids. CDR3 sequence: CASRAGAGGTDTQYF. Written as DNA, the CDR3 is TGCGCCAGCAGAGCAGGGGCGGGTGGCACAGATACGCAGTATTTT.

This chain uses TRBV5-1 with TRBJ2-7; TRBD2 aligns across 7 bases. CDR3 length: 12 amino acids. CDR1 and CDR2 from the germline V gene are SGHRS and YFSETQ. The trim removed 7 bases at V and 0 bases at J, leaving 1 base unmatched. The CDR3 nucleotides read TGCGCCAGCCGGGGGGACTCCTACGAGCAGTACTTC. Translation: CASRGDSYEQYF.

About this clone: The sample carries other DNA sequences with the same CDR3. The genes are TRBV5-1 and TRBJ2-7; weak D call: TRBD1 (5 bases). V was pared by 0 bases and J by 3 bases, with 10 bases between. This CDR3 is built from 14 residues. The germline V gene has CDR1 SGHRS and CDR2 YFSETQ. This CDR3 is CASSLGGAYYEQYF. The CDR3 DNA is TGCGCCAGCAGCTTGGGTGGGGCCTACTACGAGCAGTACTTC.

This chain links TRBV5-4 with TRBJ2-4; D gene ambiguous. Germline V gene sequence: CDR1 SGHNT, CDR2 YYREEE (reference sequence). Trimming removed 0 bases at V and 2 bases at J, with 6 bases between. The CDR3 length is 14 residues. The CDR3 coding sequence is TGTGCCAGCAGCTTGGGGGGAACCAAAAACATTCAGTACTTC. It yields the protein CASSLGGTKNIQYF.

The CDR3 nucleotides read TGCGCCAGCAGTGGGCCAGGGACCCCCCGACCGTTCTTC. Translated: CASSGPGTPRPFF. The chain has TRBV10-1 and TRBJ2-1, with D perhaps TRBD1 or TRBD2 (5 bases each). Germline V gene sequence: CDR1 WNHNN, CDR2 SYGVQD (reference sequence). V was pared by 4 bases and J by 15 bases, with 19 bases between. The CDR3 has 13 amino acids.

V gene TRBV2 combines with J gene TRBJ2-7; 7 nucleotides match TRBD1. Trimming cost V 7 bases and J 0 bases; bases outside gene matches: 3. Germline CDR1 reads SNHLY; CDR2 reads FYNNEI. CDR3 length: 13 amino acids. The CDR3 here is CASNGQASYEQYF. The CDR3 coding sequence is TGTGCCAGCAATGGACAGGCCTCCTACGAGCAGTACTTC.

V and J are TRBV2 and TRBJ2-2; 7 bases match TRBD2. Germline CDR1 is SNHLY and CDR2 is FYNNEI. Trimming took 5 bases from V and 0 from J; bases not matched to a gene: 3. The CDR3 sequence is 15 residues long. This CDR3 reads CASSTGGTNTGELFF. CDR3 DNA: TGTGCCAGCAGTACGGGAGGCACGAACACCGGGGAGCTGTTTTTT.

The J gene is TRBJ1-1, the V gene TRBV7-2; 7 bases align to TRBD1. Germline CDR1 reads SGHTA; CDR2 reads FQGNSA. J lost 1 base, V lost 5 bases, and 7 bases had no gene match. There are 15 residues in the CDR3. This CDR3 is CASSKTGQPNTEAFF. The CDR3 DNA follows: TGTGCCAGCAGCAAGACGGGACAGCCGAACACTGAAGCTTTCTTT.

CDR3 sequence (DNA): TGTGCCAGCAGTCCCGAGTGGTCCTACAATGAGCAGTTCTTC. It yields the protein CASSPEWSYNEQFF. The V call is TRBV6-6, the J call TRBJ2-1, with no clear D. The V gene lost 5 bases and the J gene lost 1 base, with 9 bases spanning the gap. The CDR3 extends over 14 amino acids. Per germline, CDR1 MNHNY and CDR2 SVGAGI (reference sequence).

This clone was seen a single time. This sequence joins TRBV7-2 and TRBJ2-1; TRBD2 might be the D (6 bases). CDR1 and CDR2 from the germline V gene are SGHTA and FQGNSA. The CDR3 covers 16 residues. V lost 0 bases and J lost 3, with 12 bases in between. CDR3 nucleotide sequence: TGTGCCAGCAGCTTAGCTGTGACTAGTAGCTACAATGAGCAGTTCTTC. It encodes CASSLAVTSSYNEQFF.

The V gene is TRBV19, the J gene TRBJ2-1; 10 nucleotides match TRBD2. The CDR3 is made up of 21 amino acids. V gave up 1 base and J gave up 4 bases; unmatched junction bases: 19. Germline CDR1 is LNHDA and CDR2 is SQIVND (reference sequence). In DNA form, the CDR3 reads TGTGCCAGTAGTATAGGCATAGCGGGAGGACTACGACGGCTCTTATACAATGAGCAGTTCTTC. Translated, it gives CASSIGIAGGLRRLLYNEQFF. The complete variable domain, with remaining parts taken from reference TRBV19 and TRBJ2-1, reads DGGITQSPKYLFRKEGQNVTLSCEQNLNHDAMYWYRQDPGQGLRLIYYSQIVNDFQKGDIAEGYSVSREKKESFPLTVTSAQKNPTAFYLCASSIGIAGGLRRLLYNEQFFGPGTRLTVL.

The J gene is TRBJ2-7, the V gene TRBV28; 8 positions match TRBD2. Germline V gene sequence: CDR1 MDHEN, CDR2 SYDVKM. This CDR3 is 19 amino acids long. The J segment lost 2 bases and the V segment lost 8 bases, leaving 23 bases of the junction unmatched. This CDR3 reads CASGDLSISGSIHPYEQYF. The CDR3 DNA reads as TGTGCCAGCGGGGACCTCTCCATCAGCGGGAGTATACATCCCTACGAGCAGTACTTC.

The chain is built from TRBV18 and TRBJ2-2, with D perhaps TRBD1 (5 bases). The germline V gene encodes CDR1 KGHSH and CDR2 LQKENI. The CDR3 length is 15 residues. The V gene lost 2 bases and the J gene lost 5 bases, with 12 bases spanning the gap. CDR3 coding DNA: TGTGCCAGCTCACCAATCCAGGGTGGGACCGGGGAGCTGTTTTTT. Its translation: CASSPIQGGTGELFF.

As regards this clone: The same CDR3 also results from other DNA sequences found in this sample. The CDR3 reads CASSISGEETQYF. CDR3 bases: TGTGCCAGTAGTATCTCCGGGGAAGAGACCCAGTACTTC. The genes are TRBV19 and TRBJ2-5; TRBD2 is a possible D gene (5 bases). The CDR3 consists of 13 residues. With 3 bases removed from V and 3 bases from J, the gap between germline ends came to 8 bases. Germline values: CDR1 LNHDA, CDR2 SQIVND (reference sequence).

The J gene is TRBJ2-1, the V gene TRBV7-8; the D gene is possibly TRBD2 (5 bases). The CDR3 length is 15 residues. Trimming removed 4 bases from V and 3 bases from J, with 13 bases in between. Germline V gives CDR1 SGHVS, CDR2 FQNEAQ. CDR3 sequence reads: CASSSGRRDYNEQFF. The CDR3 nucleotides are TGTGCCAGCAGCTCCGGCCGCCGGGACTACAATGAGCAGTTCTTC.

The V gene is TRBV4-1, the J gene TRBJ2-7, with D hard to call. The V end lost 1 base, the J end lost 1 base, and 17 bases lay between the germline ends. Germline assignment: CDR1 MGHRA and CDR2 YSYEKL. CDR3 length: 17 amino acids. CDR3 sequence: CASSQVDSPQESYEQYF. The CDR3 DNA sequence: TGCGCCAGCAGCCAAGTAGATAGCCCTCAGGAGTCCTACGAGCAGTACTTC.

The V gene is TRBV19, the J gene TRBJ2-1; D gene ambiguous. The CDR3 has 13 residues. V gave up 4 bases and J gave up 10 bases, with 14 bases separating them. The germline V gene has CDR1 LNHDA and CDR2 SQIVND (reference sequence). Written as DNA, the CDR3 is TGTGCCAGTAGTACCCCGGACGGTCGCGAGCAGTTCTTC. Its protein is CASSTPDGREQFF.

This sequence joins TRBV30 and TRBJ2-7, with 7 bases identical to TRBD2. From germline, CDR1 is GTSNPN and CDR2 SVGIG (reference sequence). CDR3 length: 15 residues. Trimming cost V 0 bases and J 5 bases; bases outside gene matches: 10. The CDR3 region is CAWSVRWGGSDEQYF. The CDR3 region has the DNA TGTGCCTGGAGTGTACGATGGGGGGGTTCCGACGAGCAGTACTTC.

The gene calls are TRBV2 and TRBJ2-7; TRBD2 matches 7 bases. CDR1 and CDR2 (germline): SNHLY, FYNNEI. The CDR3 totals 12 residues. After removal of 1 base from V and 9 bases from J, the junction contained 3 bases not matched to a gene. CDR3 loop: CASSEGPGGQYF. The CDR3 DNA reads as TGTGCCAGCAGTGAAGGTCCGGGGGGGCAGTACTTC.

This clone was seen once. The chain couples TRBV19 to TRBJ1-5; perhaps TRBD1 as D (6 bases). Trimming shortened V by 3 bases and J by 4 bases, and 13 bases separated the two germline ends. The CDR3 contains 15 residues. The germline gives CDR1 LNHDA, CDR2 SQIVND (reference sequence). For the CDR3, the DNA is TGTGCCAGTAGTATCTCAAGGGGGAAAAATCAGCCCCAGCATTTT. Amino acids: CASSISRGKNQPQHF.

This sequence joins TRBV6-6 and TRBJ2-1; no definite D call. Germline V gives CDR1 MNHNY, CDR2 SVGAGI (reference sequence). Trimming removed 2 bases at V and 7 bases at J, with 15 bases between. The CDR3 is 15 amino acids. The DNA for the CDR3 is TGTGCCAGCAGTTACCTGGCCACCTCGGGTAATGAGCAGTTCTTC. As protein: CASSYLATSGNEQFF.

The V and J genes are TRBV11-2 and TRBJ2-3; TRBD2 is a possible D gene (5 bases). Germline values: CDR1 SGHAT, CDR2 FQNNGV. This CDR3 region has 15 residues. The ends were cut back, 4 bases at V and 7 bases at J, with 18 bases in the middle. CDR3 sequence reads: CASSSPRRLVHTQYF. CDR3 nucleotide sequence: TGTGCCAGCAGCTCTCCTCGGAGGCTGGTTCATACGCAGTATTTT.

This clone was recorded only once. CDR3 amino acids: CASSVVGRADSGANVLTF. The CDR3, as DNA: TGTGCCAGCAGCGTAGTAGGTCGGGCAGACTCTGGGGCCAACGTCCTGACTTTC. The V call is TRBV9, the J call TRBJ2-6; D gene ambiguous. The CDR3 loop spans 18 amino acids. The V end was cut by 0 bases, the J end by 0 bases, with 13 bases between. From germline, CDR1 is SGDLS and CDR2 YYNGEE.

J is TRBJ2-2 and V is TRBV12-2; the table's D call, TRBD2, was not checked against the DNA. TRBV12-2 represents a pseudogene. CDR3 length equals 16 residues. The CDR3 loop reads CASRLVSLAGVGELFF. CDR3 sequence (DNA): TGTGCAAGTCGCTTAGTATCCCTAGCGGGAGTCGGGGAGCTGTTTTTT.

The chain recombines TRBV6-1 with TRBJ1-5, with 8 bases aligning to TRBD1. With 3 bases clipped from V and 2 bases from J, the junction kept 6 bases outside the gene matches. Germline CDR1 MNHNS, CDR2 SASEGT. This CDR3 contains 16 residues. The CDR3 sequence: CASSDWTGRGNQPQHF. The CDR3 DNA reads TGTGCCAGCAGTGATTGGACAGGGAGGGGCAATCAGCCCCAGCATTTT.

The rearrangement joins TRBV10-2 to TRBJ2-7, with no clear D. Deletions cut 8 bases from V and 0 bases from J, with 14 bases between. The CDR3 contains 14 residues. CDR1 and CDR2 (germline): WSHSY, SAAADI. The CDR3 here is CASRRTFSSYEQYF. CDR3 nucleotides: TGCGCCAGCCGACGGACGTTTAGCTCCTACGAGCAGTACTTC.

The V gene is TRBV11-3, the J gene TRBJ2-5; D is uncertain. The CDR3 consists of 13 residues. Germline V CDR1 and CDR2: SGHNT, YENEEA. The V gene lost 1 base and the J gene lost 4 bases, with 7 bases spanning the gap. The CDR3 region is CASSLGGLETQYF. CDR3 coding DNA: TGTGCCAGCAGCTTAGGGGGATTAGAGACCCAGTACTTC.

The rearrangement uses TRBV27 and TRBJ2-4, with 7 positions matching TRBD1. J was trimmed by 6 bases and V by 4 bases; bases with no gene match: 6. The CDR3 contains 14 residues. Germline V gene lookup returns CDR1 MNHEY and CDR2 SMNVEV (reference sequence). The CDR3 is CASSYLGGRNIQYF. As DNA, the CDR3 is TGTGCCAGCAGTTACTTAGGGGGCCGAAACATTCAGTACTTC.

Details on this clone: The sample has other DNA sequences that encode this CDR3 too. In DNA, the CDR3 is TGTGCCAGCAGCGTCGACAGGGGAGGGGAGACCCAGTACTTC. Translated, it gives CASSVDRGGETQYF. V and J are TRBV9 and TRBJ2-5, with a tentative D call TRBD1 (8 bases). This CDR3 is 14 amino acids long. Germline V CDR1 and CDR2: SGDLS, YYNGEE. Trimming took 2 bases from V and 5 from J, leaving 13 bases between them.